This TCR beta chain was profiled in a study of graft-versus-host responses after intestinal transplantation. Study in general: Transplant recipients had multivisceral, liver-intestinal, or isolated intestinal grafts. The whole recipient group had anti-thymocyte globulin induction followed by tacrolimus and steroids for roughly three years.

In its sample, this clone was seen once. No antigen is known for it. CDR3 length equals 16 residues. V dropped 3 bases and J dropped 8 bases, with 22 bases sitting between them. From germline, CDR1 is ENHRY and CDR2 SYGVKD. Method: immunoSEQ multiplex PCR; TCRdb's copy keeps in-frame clones and lacks some. The table shows about 130,000 clones, with approximately 91% occurring only once. The chain uses TRBV10-3 and TRBJ1-1, with D maybe TRBD1 (6 bases). The sequence was obtained from a human donor who received an intestinal transplant. The specimen was unstimulated CD4+ T cells sorted from spleen or lymph node cells, collected before intestinal transplant. In DNA form, the CDR3 reads TGTGCCATCAGTGAAGGCAGGGGTCCTATACGGGTCGAAGCTTTCTTT. Encoded protein: CAISEGRGPIRVEAFF.